This TCR beta chain appears in the sequencing data of a study of blood T cell repertoires in COVID-19. Study-level background: The study drew acute and convalescent COVID-19 samples from the United States, Italy and Spain. PBMCs, B-cell-depleted T cells, or T cells provided the cDNA or gDNA that made up the material.

The CDR3 has 14 residues. The germline gives CDR1 ENHRY, CDR2 SYGVKD. V lost 6 bases to trimming and J lost 2 bases, with 12 bases between them. Authors' analysis steps: Reference gene primers were amplified, and this amplification served to estimate nucleated cell counts. This table comes from immunoSEQ multiplex PCR, and its TCRdb copy is limited to in-frame clones, with some not included. D and trimming were read from the DNA, whereas the V and J calls and clone size are those reported in that table. The sample holds 65,000 to 100,000 clones; about 89% are singletons and the top ten take 7.5% to 9.5%.

The source of this sequence is a man over 45 with acute or convalescent COVID-19. V is TRBV10-3 and J is TRBJ2-3, with D perhaps matching TRBD2 (5 bases). Specimen: peripheral blood. CDR3 sequence reads: CAIRDLLDTDTQYF. Here the CDR3 DNA reads TGTGCCATCAGGGACTTACTCGACACAGATACGCAGTATTTT.